This T cell receptor (beta chain) is from a study of Tregs in tolerant kidney transplant recipients. Germline loops: CDR1 SGHVS, CDR2 FQNEAQ. The CDR3 runs to 16 residues. V lost 5 bases and J lost 4; bases outside the gene matches: 7. General study results and limits: Some patients' samples used different primers over time, so nucleotide sequences weren't comparable. The small number of patients limits these findings pending further validation.

With respect to this clone: What it recognizes is unknown.

Produced via immunoSEQ multiplex PCR; TCRdb's table is partial and in-frame only. The sample carries about 72,000 clones, roughly 92% recorded once. The source material was CD8+ T cells from blood, sampled before the transplant. This receptor was obtained from a human donor who received a combined kidney and bone marrow transplant. The chain has TRBV7-8 and TRBJ2-7; 14 nucleotides align to TRBD2. Here the CDR3 DNA reads TGTGCCAGCAGCGGAACGACTAGCGGGAGGGCTTACGAGCAGTACTTC. It specifies CASSGTTSGRAYEQYF.